The present T cell receptor beta chain was sequenced within a study of blood T cell repertoires in COVID-19. To note about this clone: Other DNA sequences in the same sample also yield this CDR3.

This CDR3 spans 15 amino acids. Germline values: CDR1 KGHSH, CDR2 LQKENI. V gave up 3 bases and J gave up 4 bases; unmatched junction bases: 4. Data came from immunoSEQ multiplex PCR; TCRdb stores just in-frame clones and leaves some out. Among about 270,000 clones listed, approximately 87% were seen once. The source material was peripheral blood. The sequence was collected from a human donor in a cohort sampled during active COVID-19. The chain employs TRBV18 and TRBJ1-5; 9 nucleotides line up with TRBD1. CDR3 nucleotides: TGTGCCAGCTCACCCACGGGACAGGGAAATCAGCCCCAGCATTTT. This translates into CASSPTGQGNQPQHF.